The sequence of this T cell receptor beta chain was determined in a study of OX40 agonist ivuxolimab in advanced cancers. In the study overall: With a range of about 23 to 90, age averaged approximately 64 years, and around 83% were male. Study findings and constraints: With doses of 0.1 to 3.0 mg/kg, CD4+ and CD8+ blood T cells had undergone clonal expansion by week 6.

This clone was picked up many times. Its antigen is undetermined. The repertoire was sequenced with immunoSEQ multiplex PCR; TCRdb's copy has only in-frame clones and lacks some. The table shows 77,000 or so clones, with about nine tenths occurring only once. The CDR3 sequence is 14 residues long. The trim removed 3 bases at V and 13 bases at J, leaving 15 bases unmatched. Germline V gene data show CDR1 as SGDLS and CDR2 as YYNGEE. The V gene is TRBV9, the J gene TRBJ1-2; 7 bases fit TRBD1. The source of this sequence is an adult with an advanced solid tumor such as melanoma, head and neck, liver or kidney cancer. Sequencing used CD4+ or CD8+ T cells sorted from blood, obtained in a trial of the OX40 agonist ivuxolimab. The CDR3 region has the DNA TGTGCCAGCAGCGCGCCGGGACAGCCTATTATGCGCACCTTC. Amino acid sequence: CASSAPGQPIMRTF.